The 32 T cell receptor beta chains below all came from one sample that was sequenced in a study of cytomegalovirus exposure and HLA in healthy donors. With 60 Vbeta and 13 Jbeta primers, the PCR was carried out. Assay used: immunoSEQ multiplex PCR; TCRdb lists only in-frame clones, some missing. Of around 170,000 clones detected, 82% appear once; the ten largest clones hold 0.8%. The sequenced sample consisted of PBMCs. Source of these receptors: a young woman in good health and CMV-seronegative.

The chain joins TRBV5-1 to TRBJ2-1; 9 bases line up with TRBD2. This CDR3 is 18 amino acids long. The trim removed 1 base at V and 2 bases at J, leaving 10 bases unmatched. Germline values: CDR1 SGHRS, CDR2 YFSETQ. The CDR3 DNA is TGCGCCAGCAGCTTGATGGTCGCTAGCGGGAAAACCTACAATGAGCAGTTCTTC. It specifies CASSLMVASGKTYNEQFF.

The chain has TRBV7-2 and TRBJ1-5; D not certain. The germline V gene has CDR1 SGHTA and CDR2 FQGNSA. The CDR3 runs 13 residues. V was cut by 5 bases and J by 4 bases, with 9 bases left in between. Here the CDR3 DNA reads TGTGCCAGCAGCCTCGCCAGGAATCAGCCCCAGCATTTT. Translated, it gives CASSLARNQPQHF.

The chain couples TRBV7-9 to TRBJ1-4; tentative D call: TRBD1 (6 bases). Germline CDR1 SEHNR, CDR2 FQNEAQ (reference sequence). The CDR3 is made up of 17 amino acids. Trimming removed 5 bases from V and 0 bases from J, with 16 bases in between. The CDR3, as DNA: TGTGCCAGCAGCGTCTACAGGGAGACCGCAACTAATGAAAAACTGTTTTTT. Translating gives CASSVYRETATNEKLFF.

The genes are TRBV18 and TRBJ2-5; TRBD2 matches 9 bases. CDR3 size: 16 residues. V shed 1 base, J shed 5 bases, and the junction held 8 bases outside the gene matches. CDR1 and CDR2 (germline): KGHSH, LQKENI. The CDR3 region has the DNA TGTGCCAGCTCACCACTTGTAGCGGGAGTGGGGGAGACCCAGTACTTC. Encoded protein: CASSPLVAGVGETQYF.

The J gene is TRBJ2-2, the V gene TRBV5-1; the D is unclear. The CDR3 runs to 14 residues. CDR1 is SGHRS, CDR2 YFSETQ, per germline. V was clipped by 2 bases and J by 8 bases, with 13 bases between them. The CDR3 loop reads CASSLLSSSGELFF. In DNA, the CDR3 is TGCGCCAGCAGCTTACTCTCGAGTTCTGGGGAGCTGTTTTTT.

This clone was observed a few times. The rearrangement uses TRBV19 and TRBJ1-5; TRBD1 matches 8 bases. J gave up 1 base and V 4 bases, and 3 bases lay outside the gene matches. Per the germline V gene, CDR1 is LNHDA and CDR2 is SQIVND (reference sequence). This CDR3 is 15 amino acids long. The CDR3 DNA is TGTGCCAGTAGTACAGGACAGGGCAGCAATCAGCCCCAGCATTTT. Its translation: CASSTGQGSNQPQHF.

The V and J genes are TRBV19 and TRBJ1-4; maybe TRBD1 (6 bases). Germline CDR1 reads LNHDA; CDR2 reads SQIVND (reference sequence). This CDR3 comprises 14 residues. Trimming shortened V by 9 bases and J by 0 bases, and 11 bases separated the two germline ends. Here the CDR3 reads CASEGGATNEKLFF. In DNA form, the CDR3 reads TGTGCCAGCGAAGGGGGGGCAACTAATGAAAAACTGTTTTTT.

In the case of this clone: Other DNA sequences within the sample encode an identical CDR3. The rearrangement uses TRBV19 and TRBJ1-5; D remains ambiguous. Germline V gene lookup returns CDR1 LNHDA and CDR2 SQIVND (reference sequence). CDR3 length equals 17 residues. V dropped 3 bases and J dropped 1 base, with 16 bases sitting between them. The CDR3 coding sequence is TGTGCCAGTAGTATCCGGCGGGGAAGCGACAGCAATCAGCCCCAGCATTTT. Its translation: CASSIRRGSDSNQPQHF.

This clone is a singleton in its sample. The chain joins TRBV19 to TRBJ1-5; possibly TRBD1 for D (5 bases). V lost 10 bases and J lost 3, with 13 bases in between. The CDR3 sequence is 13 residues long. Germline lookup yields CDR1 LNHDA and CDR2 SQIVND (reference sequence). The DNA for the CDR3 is TGTGCCATTTCCTCAGGGCTCAATCAGCCCCAGCATTTT. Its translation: CAISSGLNQPQHF.

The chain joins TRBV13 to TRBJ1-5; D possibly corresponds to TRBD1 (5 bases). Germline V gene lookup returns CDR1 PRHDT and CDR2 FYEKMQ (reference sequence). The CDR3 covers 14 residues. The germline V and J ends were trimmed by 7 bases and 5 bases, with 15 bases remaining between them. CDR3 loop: CASTTGLGDQPQHF. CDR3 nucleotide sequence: TGTGCCAGCACCACAGGTTTGGGCGATCAGCCCCAGCATTTT.

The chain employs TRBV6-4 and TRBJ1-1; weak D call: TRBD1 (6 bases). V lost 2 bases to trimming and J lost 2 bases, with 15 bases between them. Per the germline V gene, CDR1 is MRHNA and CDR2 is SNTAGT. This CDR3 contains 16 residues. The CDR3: CASSDGPRGANTEAFF. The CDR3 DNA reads TGTGCCAGCAGTGACGGCCCACGGGGGGCTAACACTGAAGCTTTCTTT.

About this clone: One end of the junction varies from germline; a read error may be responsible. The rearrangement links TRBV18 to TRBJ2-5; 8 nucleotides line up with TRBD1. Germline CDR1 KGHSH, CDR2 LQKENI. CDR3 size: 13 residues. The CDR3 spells CASSPGQGETRYF. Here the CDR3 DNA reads TGTGCCAGCTCACCTGGACAGGGTGAGACCCGGTACTTC.

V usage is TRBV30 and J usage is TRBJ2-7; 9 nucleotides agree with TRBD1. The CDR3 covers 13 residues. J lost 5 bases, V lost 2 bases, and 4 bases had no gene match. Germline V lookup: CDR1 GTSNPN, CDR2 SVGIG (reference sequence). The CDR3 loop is CAWSHGQGNEQYF. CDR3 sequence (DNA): TGTGCCTGGAGTCATGGACAGGGGAACGAGCAGTACTTC.

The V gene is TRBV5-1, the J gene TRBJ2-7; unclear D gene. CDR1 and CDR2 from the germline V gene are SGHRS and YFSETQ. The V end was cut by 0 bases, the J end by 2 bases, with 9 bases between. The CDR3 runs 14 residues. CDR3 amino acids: CASSLEQRPYEQYF. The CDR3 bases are TGCGCCAGCAGCTTGGAGCAGAGGCCCTACGAGCAGTACTTC.

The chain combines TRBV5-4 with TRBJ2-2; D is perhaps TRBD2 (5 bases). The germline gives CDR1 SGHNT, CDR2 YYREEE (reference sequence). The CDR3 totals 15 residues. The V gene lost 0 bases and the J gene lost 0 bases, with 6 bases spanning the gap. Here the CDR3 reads CASSLGLPNTGELFF. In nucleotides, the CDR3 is TGTGCCAGCAGCTTGGGACTACCGAACACCGGGGAGCTGTTTTTT. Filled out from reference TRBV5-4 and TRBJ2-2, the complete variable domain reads ETGVTQSPTHLIKTRGQQVTLRCSSQSGHNTVSWYQQALGQGPQFIFQYYREEENGRGNFPPRFSGLQFPNYSSELNVNALELDDSALYLCASSLGLPNTGELFFGEGSRLTVL.

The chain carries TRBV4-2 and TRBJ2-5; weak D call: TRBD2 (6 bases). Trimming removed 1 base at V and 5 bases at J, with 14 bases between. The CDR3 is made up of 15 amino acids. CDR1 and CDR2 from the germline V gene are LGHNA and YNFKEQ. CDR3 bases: TGTGCCAGCAGCCAAGGCTCGGGAGCCAGGGAGACCCAGTACTTC. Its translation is CASSQGSGARETQYF.

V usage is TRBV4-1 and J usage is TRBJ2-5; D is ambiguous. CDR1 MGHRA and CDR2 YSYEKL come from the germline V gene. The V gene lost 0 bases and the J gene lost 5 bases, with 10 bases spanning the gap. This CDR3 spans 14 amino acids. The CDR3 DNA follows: TGCGCCAGCAGCCAAGATCCGGGTTTTGAGACCCAGTACTTC. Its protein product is CASSQDPGFETQYF.

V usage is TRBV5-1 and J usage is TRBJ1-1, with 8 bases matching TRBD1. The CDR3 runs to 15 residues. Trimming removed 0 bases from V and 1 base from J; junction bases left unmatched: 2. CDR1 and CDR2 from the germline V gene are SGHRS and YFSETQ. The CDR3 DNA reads TGCGCCAGCAGCTTGGAAGGACAGGGGAACACTGAAGCTTTCTTT. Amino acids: CASSLEGQGNTEAFF.

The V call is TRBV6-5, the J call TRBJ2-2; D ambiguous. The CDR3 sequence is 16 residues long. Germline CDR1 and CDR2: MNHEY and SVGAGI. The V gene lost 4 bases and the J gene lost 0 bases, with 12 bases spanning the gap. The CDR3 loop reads CASSLEPPTNTGELFF. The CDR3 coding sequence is TGTGCCAGCAGTTTGGAGCCGCCCACGAACACCGGGGAGCTGTTTTTT.

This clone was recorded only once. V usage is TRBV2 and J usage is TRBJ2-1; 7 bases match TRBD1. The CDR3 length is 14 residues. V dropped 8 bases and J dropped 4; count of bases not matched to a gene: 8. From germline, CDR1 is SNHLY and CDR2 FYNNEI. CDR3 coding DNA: TGTGCCAGCCAACCCGGGACAGTTTACAATGAGCAGTTCTTC. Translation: CASQPGTVYNEQFF.

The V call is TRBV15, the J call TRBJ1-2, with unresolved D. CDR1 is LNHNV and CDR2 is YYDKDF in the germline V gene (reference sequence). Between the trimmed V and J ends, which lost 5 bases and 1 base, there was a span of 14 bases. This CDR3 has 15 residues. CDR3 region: CATSPVPTVNYGYTF. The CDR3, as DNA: TGTGCCACCAGCCCTGTCCCCACAGTTAACTATGGCTACACCTTC.

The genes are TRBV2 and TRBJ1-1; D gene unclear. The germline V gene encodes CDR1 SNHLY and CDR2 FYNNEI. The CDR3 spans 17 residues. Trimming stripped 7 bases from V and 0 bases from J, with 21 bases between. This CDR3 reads CASNGIGFATMNTEAFF. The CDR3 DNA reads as TGTGCCAGCAACGGAATCGGGTTCGCTACCATGAACACTGAAGCTTTCTTT.

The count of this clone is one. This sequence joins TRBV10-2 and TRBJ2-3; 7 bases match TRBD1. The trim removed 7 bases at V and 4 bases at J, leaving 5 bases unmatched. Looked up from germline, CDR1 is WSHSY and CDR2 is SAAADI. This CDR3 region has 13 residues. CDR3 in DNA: TGCGCCAGCAATATAGGGACAGCAGATACGCAGTATTTT. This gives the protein CASNIGTADTQYF.

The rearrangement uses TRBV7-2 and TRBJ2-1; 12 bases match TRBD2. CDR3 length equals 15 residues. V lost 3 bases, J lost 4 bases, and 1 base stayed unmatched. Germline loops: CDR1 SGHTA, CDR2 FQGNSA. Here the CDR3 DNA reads TGTGCCAGCAGCTTGGGACTAGCGGGTTACAATGAGCAGTTCTTC. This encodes CASSLGLAGYNEQFF.

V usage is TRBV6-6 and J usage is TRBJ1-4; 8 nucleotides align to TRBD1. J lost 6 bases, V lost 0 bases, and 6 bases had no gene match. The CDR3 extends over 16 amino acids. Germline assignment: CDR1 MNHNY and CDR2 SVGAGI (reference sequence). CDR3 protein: CASSYSLQGEYEKLFF. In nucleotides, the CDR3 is TGTGCCAGCAGTTACTCCCTACAGGGGGAATATGAAAAACTGTTTTTT.

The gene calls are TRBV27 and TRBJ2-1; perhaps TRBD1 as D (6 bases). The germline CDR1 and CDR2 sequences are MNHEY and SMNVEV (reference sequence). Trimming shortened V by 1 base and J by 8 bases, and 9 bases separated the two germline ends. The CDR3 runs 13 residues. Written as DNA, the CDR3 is TGTGCCAGCAGTTTATATGGGGGCGATGAGCAGTTCTTC. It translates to CASSLYGGDEQFF.

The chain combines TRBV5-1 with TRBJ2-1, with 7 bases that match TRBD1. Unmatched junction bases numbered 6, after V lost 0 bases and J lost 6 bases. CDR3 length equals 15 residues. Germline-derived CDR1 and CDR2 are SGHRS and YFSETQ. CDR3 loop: CASSLAGGAVNEQFF. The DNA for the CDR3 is TGCGCCAGCAGCTTGGCAGGGGGAGCGGTCAATGAGCAGTTCTTC.

The CDR3: CSAPRGDTQYF. In nucleotides, the CDR3 is TGCAGTGCTCCCCGCGGAGATACGCAGTATTTT. The chain uses TRBV20-1 and TRBJ2-3; no firm D call. Germline CDR1 is DFQATT and CDR2 is SNEGSKA (reference sequence). The CDR3 consists of 11 residues. V lost 5 bases and J lost 5, with 8 bases in between.

CDR3 sequence reads: CASSGKRASSFSGNTIYF. The DNA for the CDR3 is TGTGCCAGCAGCGGTAAGAGGGCTTCCTCTTTCTCTGGAAACACCATATATTTT. This chain uses TRBV7-9 with TRBJ1-3; D uncertain. This CDR3 spans 18 amino acids. Germline V CDR1 and CDR2: SEHNR, FQNEAQ (reference sequence). Trimming left V 5 bases short and J 0 bases short, with 20 bases between.

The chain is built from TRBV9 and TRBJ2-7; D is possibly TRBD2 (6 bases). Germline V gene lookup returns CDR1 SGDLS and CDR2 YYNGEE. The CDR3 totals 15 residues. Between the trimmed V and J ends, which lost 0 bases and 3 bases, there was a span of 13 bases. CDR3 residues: CASSVDGGNLYEQYF. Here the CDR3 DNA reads TGTGCCAGCAGCGTAGATGGCGGGAACCTCTACGAGCAGTACTTC.

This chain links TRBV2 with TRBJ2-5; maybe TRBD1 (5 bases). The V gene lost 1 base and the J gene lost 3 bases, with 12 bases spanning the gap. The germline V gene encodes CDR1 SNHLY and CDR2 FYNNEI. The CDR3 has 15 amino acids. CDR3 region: CASSEGVGVKETQYF. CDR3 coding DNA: TGTGCCAGCAGTGAAGGCGTAGGGGTTAAAGAGACCCAGTACTTC.

The CDR3 DNA sequence: TGTGCCAGCAGCGACAGGGGAGTGTATGGCTACACCTTC. This translates into CASSDRGVYGYTF. The rearrangement joins TRBV11-2 to TRBJ1-2, with 8 bases identical to TRBD1. The CDR3 loop spans 13 amino acids. V lost 5 bases to trimming and J lost 5 bases; unmatched junction nucleotides: 4. Germline V gene sequence: CDR1 SGHAT, CDR2 FQNNGV.